This TCR beta chain was captured by sequencing in a study of neurological immune-mediated disorders (dated by TCRdb to the late 2010s). For the wider study: Among the 34 multiple sclerosis patients, around 31 had relapsing-remitting MS and 3 had secondary progressive MS. Peripheral blood TCR-beta repertoires from HTLV-I-associated myelopathy (HAM/TSP) patients, multiple sclerosis patients and healthy controls were compared by UMI-based sequencing. The approximately 100 TCR-beta libraries included longitudinal samples, technical triplicates and paired sorted CD4+ and CD8+ T-cell subsets alongside PBMC samples. Of the 68 subjects in the cohort, some 15 were HAM/TSP patients, about 34 were multiple sclerosis patients, and about 20 were healthy controls. Findings and caveats that apply to the study as a whole: The MS cluster was not associated with any clinical or MRI features, and the authors stated that larger cohorts are needed. Repertoires from 18 of 34 MS patients were grouped by phylogenetic analysis into a cluster of related CDR3 sequences, suggesting a possible repertoire-level signature. TCR clonal expansion was highest in HAM/TSP patients and lowest in MS patients, with MS patients falling below even healthy controls. No identical CDR3 amino acid sequences were found to be shared among expanded clones across subjects, suggesting that TCR-beta repertoires were private in all groups.

The table lists this clonotype with many counts. Its antigen is not yet known. No base qualities exist here, and no much larger clone lies one base off it. For the unsorted PBMC libraries, 2 million PBMCs were stored in RNAlater at -80 degrees C until RNA extraction and were used to generate the libraries. The multiple sclerosis patients were enrolled in a US clinical protocol that used magnetic resonance imaging to evaluate disease progression. Peripheral blood was subjected to Ficoll-Hypaque density gradient centrifugation to isolate PBMCs, which were then cryopreserved in liquid nitrogen. cDNA was synthesized by template-switch 5'RACE using a primer with a 10-nucleotide random unique molecular identifier that tagged each TCR transcript. Every sequencing run covered 15-18 subjects and yielded more than 160 million TCR-beta sequences. The RNeasy kit was used to extract total RNA. TCR-beta VDJ regions were amplified with primers for the TCR constant region and the 5'RACE anchor, using the KAPA Real-time Library Amplification kit. A first PCR added sample indexes and Illumina adaptors, after which a second PCR increased the library yield. After purification with Ampure beads, the TCR product of roughly 650 bp was size-selected on a 2% E-gel SizeSelection system. Before pooling, library quality was checked on a Bioanalyzer, concentration was measured with Qubit, and libraries were quantified with the Kapa Library Quantification kit. An Illumina HiSeq 2500 was used to sequence the libraries paired-end at 2 x 150 bp. To increase sequence diversity, 25-30% phiX was spiked into each library pool. On the study's bioinformatics: The quality-filtered reads were processed with the UMI-based MiGEC pipeline, whose error correction step removed more than 80% of the raw TCR sequences. IMGT germline references were used for alignment of VDJ genes, and clonotypes were defined by a unique CDR3 amino acid sequence together with V-J genes. Clonal expansion, Shannon diversity, and CDR3 relatedness (CalcPairwiseDistances, ClusterSamples) were evaluated with VDJtools, and phylogenetic trees were built with CLCbio workbench. Clones with at least 8 unique UMIs were defined as expanded, with this threshold being based on coefficient-of-variation modelling across technical triplicates. TCRdb reran the public reads through fastp at Q25 and MiXCR, keeping productive beta chains. Rows with one shared CDR3 protein collapse into an entry with the most common genes and DNA. TCRdb's processing, not the authors', yielded these V and J calls. The sample includes around 70,000 distinct CDR3 sequences, with about 5.1% observed a single time. The ten largest clones take up about 2.2% of the sample.

V is clipped by 10 bases and J by 0 bases, and the sequence between their germline boundaries is 13 bases long. From the germline V gene, CDR1 is MNHEY and CDR2 is SVGAGI. There are 14 amino acids in the CDR3, from cysteine to phenylalanine inclusive. Of the read, only the CDR3 DNA is kept; its 42 bases are in frame from base 1. The sample comprised PBMCs. The TCR originated in a woman in her 70s with multiple sclerosis. The rearrangement combines TRBV6-5 with TRBJ1-3; a tentative D call is TRBD1 (6 bases match). The CDR3 reads CATRDTSSGNTIYF. The DNA is TGTGCCACCCGGGACACCTCCTCTGGAAACACCATATATTTT.